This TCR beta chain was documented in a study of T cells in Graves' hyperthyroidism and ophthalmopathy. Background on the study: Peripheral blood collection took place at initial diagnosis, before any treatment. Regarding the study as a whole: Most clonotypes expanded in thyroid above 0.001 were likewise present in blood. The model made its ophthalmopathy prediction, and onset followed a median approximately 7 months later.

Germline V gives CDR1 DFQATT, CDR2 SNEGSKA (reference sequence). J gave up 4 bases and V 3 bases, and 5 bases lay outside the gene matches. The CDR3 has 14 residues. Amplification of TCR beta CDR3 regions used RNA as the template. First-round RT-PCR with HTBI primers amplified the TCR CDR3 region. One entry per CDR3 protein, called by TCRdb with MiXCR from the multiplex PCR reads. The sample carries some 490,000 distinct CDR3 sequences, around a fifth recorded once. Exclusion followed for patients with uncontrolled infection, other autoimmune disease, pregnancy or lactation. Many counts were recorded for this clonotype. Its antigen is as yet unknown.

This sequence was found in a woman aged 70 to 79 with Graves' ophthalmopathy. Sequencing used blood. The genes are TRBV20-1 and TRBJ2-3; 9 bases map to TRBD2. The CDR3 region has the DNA TGCAGTGCTAGGCTAGCGGGATCCTCAGATACGCAGTATTTT. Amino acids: CSARLAGSSDTQYF.